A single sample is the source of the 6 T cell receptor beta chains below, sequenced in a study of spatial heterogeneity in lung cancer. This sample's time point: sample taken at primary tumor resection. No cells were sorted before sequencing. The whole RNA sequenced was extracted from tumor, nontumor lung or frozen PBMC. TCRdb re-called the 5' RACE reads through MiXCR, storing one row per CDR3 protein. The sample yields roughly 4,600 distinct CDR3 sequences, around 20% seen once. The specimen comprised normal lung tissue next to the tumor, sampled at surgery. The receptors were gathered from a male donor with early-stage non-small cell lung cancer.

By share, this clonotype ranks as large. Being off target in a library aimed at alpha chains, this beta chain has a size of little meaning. CDR3 region: CASSQTDTGSDTEAFF. CDR3 nucleotides: TGTGCCAGCAGCCAAACGGATACAGGATCTGACACTGAAGCTTTCTTT. The V gene is TRBV7-8, the J gene TRBJ1-1; possible D gene TRBD1, 5 bases. The germline V gene has CDR1 SGHVS and CDR2 FQNEAQ. Deletions cut 5 bases from V and 3 bases from J, with 19 bases between. This CDR3 region has 16 residues.

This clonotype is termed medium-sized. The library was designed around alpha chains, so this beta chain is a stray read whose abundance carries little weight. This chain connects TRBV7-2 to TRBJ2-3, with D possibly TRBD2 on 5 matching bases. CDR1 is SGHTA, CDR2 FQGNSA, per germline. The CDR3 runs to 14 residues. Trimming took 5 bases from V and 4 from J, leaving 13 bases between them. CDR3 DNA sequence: TGTGCCAGCAGCCGAACGGGGTGGGCAGATACGCAGTATTTT. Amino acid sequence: CASSRTGWADTQYF.

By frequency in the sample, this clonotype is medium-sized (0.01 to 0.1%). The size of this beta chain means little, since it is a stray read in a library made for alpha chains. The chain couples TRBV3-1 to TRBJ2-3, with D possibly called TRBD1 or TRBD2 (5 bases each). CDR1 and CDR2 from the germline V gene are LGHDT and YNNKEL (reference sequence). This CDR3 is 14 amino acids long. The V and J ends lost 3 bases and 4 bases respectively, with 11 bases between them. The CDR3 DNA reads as TGTGCCAGCAGCCAGGACACTAGTTCAGATACGCAGTATTTT. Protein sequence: CASSQDTSSDTQYF.

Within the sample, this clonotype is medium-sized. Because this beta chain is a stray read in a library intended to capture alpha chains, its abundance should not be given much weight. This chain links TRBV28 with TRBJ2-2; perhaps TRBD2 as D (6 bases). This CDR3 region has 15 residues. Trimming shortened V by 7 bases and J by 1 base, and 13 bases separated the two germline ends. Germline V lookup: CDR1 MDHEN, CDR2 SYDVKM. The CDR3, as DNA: TGTGCCAGCAAGAGGGACTGGGGGAACACCGGGGAGCTGTTTTTT. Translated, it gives CASKRDWGNTGELFF.

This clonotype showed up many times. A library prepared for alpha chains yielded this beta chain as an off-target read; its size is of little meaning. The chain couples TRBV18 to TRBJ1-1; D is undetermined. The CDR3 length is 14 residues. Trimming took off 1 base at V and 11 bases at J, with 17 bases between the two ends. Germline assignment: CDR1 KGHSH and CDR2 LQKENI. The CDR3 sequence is CASSPLEGVMNAFF. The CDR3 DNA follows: TGTGCCAGCTCACCACTTGAAGGAGTGATGAATGCTTTCTTT.

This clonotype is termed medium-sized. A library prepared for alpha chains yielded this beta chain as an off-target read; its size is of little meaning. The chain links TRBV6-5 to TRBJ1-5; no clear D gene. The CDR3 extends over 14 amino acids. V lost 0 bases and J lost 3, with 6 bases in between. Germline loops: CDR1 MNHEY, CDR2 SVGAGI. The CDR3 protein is CASSYSANNQPQHF. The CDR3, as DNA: TGTGCCAGCAGTTACTCGGCCAACAATCAGCCCCAGCATTTT.